Presented here are 13 T cell receptor beta chains from one specimen sequenced in a study of T-cell reconstitution after alpha-beta-depleted transplantation in children. Library preparation (for TCRbeta) was performed with unique molecular identifiers. TCRdb re-called the PCR reads through MiXCR, storing one row per CDR3 protein. In the table there are 700,000 to 950,000 distinct CDR3 sequences, under 20% of which are singletons. The input for sequencing was PBMCs, mostly from graft donor cells, taken 360 days after TCRalphabeta/CD19-depleted stem cell transplant. These receptors originate from a male patient between 5 and 17 years old who had a stem cell transplant for acute lymphoblastic leukemia, so the T cells may come from the graft donor.

The chain combines TRBV29-1 with TRBJ2-7, with 9 bases identical to TRBD1. Unmatched junction bases numbered 13, after V lost 6 bases and J lost 7 bases. Germline V gene data show CDR1 as SQVTM and CDR2 as ANQGSEA. The CDR3 extends over 14 amino acids. The DNA for the CDR3 is TGCAGCGTAGAGCCGGGACAGGGCTCGCGAGAGCAGTACTTC. Protein sequence: CSVEPGQGSREQYF.

This clonotype was counted between two and nine times. This chain links TRBV12-5 with TRBJ2-5; a possible D gene is TRBD2 (7 bases). CDR3 length equals 19 residues. V was clipped by 1 base and J by 5 bases, with 26 bases between them. CDR1 and CDR2 (germline): LGHNT, FRNRAP. This CDR3 is CASGLGRGAIDLLGETQYF. CDR3 nucleotides: TGTGCTAGTGGTTTGGGTCGGGGGGCAATCGACCTCCTGGGGGAGACCCAGTACTTC.

The chain links TRBV10-3 to TRBJ2-4, with D unclear. Germline CDR1 and CDR2: ENHRY and SYGVKD. The CDR3 covers 14 residues. V lost 0 bases and J 1 base, leaving 4 bases between the germline ends. CDR3 in amino acids: CAISESWAKNIQYF. In DNA form, the CDR3 reads TGTGCCATCAGTGAGTCTTGGGCCAAAAACATTCAGTACTTC.

There are a few counts of this clonotype. The chain combines TRBV10-3 with TRBJ2-2; D might be TRBD1 (5 bases). The CDR3 extends over 14 amino acids. The V end lost 6 bases, the J end lost 1 base, and 9 bases lay between the germline ends. In germline, CDR1 is ENHRY, CDR2 SYGVKD. CDR3 coding DNA: TGTGCCATCAGCCGAACAGGGAACACCGGGGAGCTGTTTTTT. Translated, it gives CAISRTGNTGELFF.

This clonotype was observed a handful of times. The chain has TRBV29-1 and TRBJ2-7; D call uncertain. The CDR3 contains 12 residues. V was clipped by 1 base and J by 4 bases, with 8 bases between them. Germline lookup yields CDR1 SQVTM and CDR2 ANQGSEA. As DNA, the CDR3 is TGCAGCGTTGAAGGAATGGGTTACGAGCAGTACTTC. Amino acids: CSVEGMGYEQYF.

The gene calls are TRBV10-3 and TRBJ2-1; TRBD2 aligns across 8 bases. V lost 7 bases, J lost 7 bases, and 6 bases stayed unmatched. From germline, CDR1 is ENHRY and CDR2 SYGVKD. The CDR3 has 13 amino acids. Written as DNA, the CDR3 is TGTGCCATCAAAGCGGGAGATGCGAATGAGCAGTTCTTC. Translating it yields CAIKAGDANEQFF.

V gene TRBV19 combines with J gene TRBJ1-1; no definite D call. The CDR3 has 12 amino acids. The germline gives CDR1 LNHDA, CDR2 SQIVND (reference sequence). V shed 7 bases and J shed 1 base, with 7 bases lying between them. This CDR3 is CASTDGNTEAFF. The CDR3 nucleotides are TGTGCCAGTACCGACGGGAACACTGAAGCTTTCTTT.

The chain recombines TRBV15 with TRBJ1-1, with unresolved D. CDR3 length: 14 amino acids. Germline V gene data show CDR1 as LNHNV and CDR2 as YYDKDF (reference sequence). Trimming removed 0 bases at V and 5 bases at J, with 10 bases between. The CDR3: CATSRDVGRTEAFF. CDR3 sequence (DNA): TGTGCCACCAGCAGAGATGTGGGAAGAACTGAAGCTTTCTTT.

The gene calls are TRBV12-3 or TRBV12-4 and TRBJ2-1, with D unresolved. There are 15 residues in the CDR3. Trimming took off 3 bases at V and 3 bases at J, with 12 bases between the two ends. CDR3 nucleotides: TGTGCCAGCAGTTTGGTAGGGATCGGCTACAATGAGCAGTTCTTC. Translating it yields CASSLVGIGYNEQFF.

The V gene is TRBV20-1, the J gene TRBJ2-2, with a possible D match to TRBD1 (6 bases). V lost 3 bases to trimming and J lost 2 bases, with 7 bases between them. The CDR3 is 13 amino acids. Germline V CDR1 and CDR2: DFQATT, SNEGSKA (reference sequence). CDR3 sequence reads: CSARDSNTGELFF. As DNA, the CDR3 is TGCAGTGCTAGGGACAGTAACACCGGGGAGCTGTTTTTT.

This clonotype was detected once. A much larger clone differs by one base, so this may be a read error. As the CDR3 is not closed by the conserved phenylalanine or tryptophan, this likely results from a read error. CDR3 DNA sequence: TGTGCCAGCAGCTTCAGGGACACTGAAGCTTTCTGT. Protein sequence: CASSFRDTEAFC. The chain links TRBV12-3 or TRBV12-4 to TRBJ1-1, with a weak D call TRBD1 (5 bases). Trimming took 6 bases from V and 3 from J, leaving 8 bases between them. CDR3 length: 12 residues.

This clonotype has only a few counts. The chain combines TRBV2 with TRBJ2-1; 11 bases fit TRBD2. The germline CDR1 and CDR2 sequences are SNHLY and FYNNEI. This CDR3 region has 13 residues. V shed 8 bases, J shed 5 bases, and the junction held 2 bases outside the gene matches. The CDR3 is CASAGLADNEQFF. Here the CDR3 DNA reads TGTGCCAGCGCGGGACTAGCGGACAATGAGCAGTTCTTC.

V usage is TRBV7-9 and J usage is TRBJ1-2; D remains ambiguous. With 1 base removed from V and 3 bases from J, the gap between germline ends came to 15 bases. Germline loops: CDR1 SEHNR, CDR2 FQNEAQ (reference sequence). This CDR3 has 16 amino acids. The CDR3 DNA sequence: TGTGCCAGCAGCTTAGATCCCAGTCGAGTTGACTATGGCTACACCTTC. Protein: CASSLDPSRVDYGYTF.